The next 15 T cell receptor beta chains were all read from a single sample in a study of OX40 agonist ivuxolimab in advanced cancers. Profiled with immunoSEQ multiplex PCR; TCRdb holds only in-frame clones, not every one. The sample holds 65,000 to 70,000 clones, 80% to 95% seen once. The sample here was CD4+ or CD8+ T cells sorted from blood, taken in a trial of the OX40 agonist ivuxolimab. All receptors derive from an adult with an advanced solid tumor such as melanoma, head and neck, liver or kidney cancer.

This clone was observed a few times. V is TRBV19 and J is TRBJ2-7; TRBD1 matches at 8 bases. The CDR3 contains 13 residues. Germline V gene lookup returns CDR1 LNHDA and CDR2 SQIVND (reference sequence). The J segment lost 4 bases and the V segment lost 8 bases, leaving 7 bases of the junction unmatched. The CDR3 spells CASANRGSYEQYF. CDR3 DNA sequence: TGTGCCAGTGCAAACAGGGGGTCGTACGAGCAGTACTTC.

Notes on this clone: Other DNA sequences in this specimen translate into the identical CDR3. The chain is built from TRBV7-9 and TRBJ1-1, with D unresolved. Germline values: CDR1 SEHNR, CDR2 FQNEAQ (reference sequence). This CDR3 is 11 amino acids long. Trimming took 5 bases from V and 0 from J, leaving 1 base between them. The CDR3 coding sequence is TGTGCCAGCAGCCTGAACACTGAAGCTTTCTTT. Protein: CASSLNTEAFF.

The chain employs TRBV14 and TRBJ2-3, with 12 bases fitting TRBD2. Germline V lookup: CDR1 SGHDN, CDR2 FVKESK. The CDR3 is 17 amino acids. Trimming took 0 bases from V and 1 from J; bases not matched to a gene: 2. This CDR3 reads CASSQDRLAGGTDTQYF. In nucleotides, the CDR3 is TGTGCCAGCAGCCAAGATAGACTAGCGGGAGGCACAGATACGCAGTATTTT.

The chain recombines TRBV29-1 with TRBJ1-5; D ambiguous. The germline CDR1 and CDR2 sequences are SQVTM and ANQGSEA. The CDR3 has 12 residues. V was trimmed by 4 bases and J by 3 bases, leaving 7 bases between them. This CDR3 reads CSVGGVNQPQHF. The CDR3 DNA is TGCAGCGTTGGGGGTGTCAATCAGCCCCAGCATTTT.

The DNA for the CDR3 is TGTGCCAGTAGTCCTCGGGGGGGAGGAGGCTACACCTTC. It yields the protein CASSPRGGGGYTF. The chain carries TRBV19 and TRBJ1-2; possible D gene TRBD1, 5 bases. CDR1 and CDR2 from the germline V gene are LNHDA and SQIVND (reference sequence). This CDR3 has 13 amino acids. V lost 5 bases and J 8 bases, leaving 15 bases between the germline ends. The full variable domain, with the rest looked up from reference TRBV19 and TRBJ1-2, is DGGITQSPKYLFRKEGQNVTLSCEQNLNHDAMYWYRQDPGQGLRLIYYSQIVNDFQKGDIAEGYSVSREKKESFPLTVTSAQKNPTAFYLCASSPRGGGGYTFGSGTRLTVV.

This clone has only one observation. The V and J genes are TRBV5-1 and TRBJ2-1, with a possible D match to TRBD2 (6 bases). The CDR3 contains 13 residues. Between the trimmed V and J ends, which lost 7 bases and 5 bases, there was a span of 13 bases. Germline-derived CDR1 and CDR2 are SGHRS and YFSETQ. The CDR3 DNA reads TGCGCCAGCTCCCGGGACTTAGACAATGAGCAGTTCTTC. Protein product: CASSRDLDNEQFF.

The genes are TRBV14 and TRBJ2-1; D not certain. This CDR3 is 13 amino acids long. Germline V gene sequence: CDR1 SGHDN, CDR2 FVKESK. Trimming removed 0 bases at V and 15 bases at J, with 15 bases between. Written as DNA, the CDR3 is TGTGCCAGCAGCCAAGATCTTTGGCAGCCCTTGTTCTTC. This codes for CASSQDLWQPLFF.

This chain uses TRBV5-1 with TRBJ2-7; 9 bases are a match to TRBD2. The length of the CDR3 is 15 residues. Germline loops: CDR1 SGHRS, CDR2 YFSETQ. Unmatched junction bases numbered 7, after V lost 1 base and J lost 5 bases. Written as DNA, the CDR3 is TGCGCCAGCAGCTTGTCTAGCGGGATTTCCAACGAGCAGTACTTC. This translates into CASSLSSGISNEQYF.

The CDR3 sequence is CASSQGPRDWSQPQHF. The CDR3 nucleotides are TGTGCCAGCAGCCAAGGCCCCCGGGACTGGAGTCAGCCCCAGCATTTT. The rearrangement links TRBV4-2 to TRBJ1-5; perhaps TRBD1 as D (5 bases). This CDR3 is built from 16 residues. Germline CDR1 reads LGHNA; CDR2 reads YNFKEQ. The V end was cut by 1 base, the J end by 6 bases, with 16 bases between.

This sequence joins TRBV28 and TRBJ2-2, with D perhaps given as TRBD1 or TRBD2 (5 bases each). The germline V gene encodes CDR1 MDHEN and CDR2 SYDVKM. The CDR3 loop spans 15 amino acids. The ends were cut back, 6 bases at V and 6 bases at J, with 17 bases in the middle. The CDR3 region has the DNA TGTGCCAGCAGCTCCTCCTACGGGGCCGCCGGGGAGCTGTTTTTT. It translates to CASSSSYGAAGELFF.

The rearrangement links TRBV2 to TRBJ1-1; a weak D match, TRBD1 (5 bases). The CDR3 runs to 14 residues. The germline V gene encodes CDR1 SNHLY and CDR2 FYNNEI. V was shortened by 6 bases and J by 11 bases, with 22 bases between the two germline ends. CDR3 sequence (DNA): TGTGCCAGCAGGGGTCCCGGGACTTGGGCCCCGGCTTTCTTT. This gives the protein CASRGPGTWAPAFF.

This clone was seen just once. The J gene is TRBJ2-2, the V gene TRBV10-3; either TRBD1 or TRBD2 may supply D (5 bases each). Germline V CDR1 and CDR2: ENHRY, SYGVKD. This CDR3 spans 15 amino acids. V dropped 6 bases and J dropped 0 bases, with 11 bases sitting between them. CDR3 region: CAIRPGTANTGELFF. The CDR3 coding sequence is TGTGCCATCAGACCCGGGACGGCGAACACCGGGGAGCTGTTTTTT.

The J gene is TRBJ2-1, the V gene TRBV19, with TRBD1 identical over 9 bases. This CDR3 is 16 amino acids long. Germline CDR1 reads LNHDA; CDR2 reads SQIVND (reference sequence). The junction had 6 bases not matched to a gene; V was cut back by 5 bases and J by 1 base. The DNA of the CDR3 is TGTGCCAGTAGTGGGGACAGGGTTGAATCCTACAATGAGCAGTTCTTC. Translation gives CASSGDRVESYNEQFF.

V and J are TRBV10-3 and TRBJ1-5; maybe TRBD1 (6 bases). The germline gives CDR1 ENHRY, CDR2 SYGVKD. The CDR3 has 13 amino acids. V was shortened by 11 bases and J by 2 bases, with 13 bases between the two germline ends. CDR3 sequence: CASTGFGNQPQHF. As DNA, the CDR3 is TGTGCCTCAACAGGGTTTGGCAATCAGCCCCAGCATTTT.

In this sample, this clone turned up once. The chain links TRBV30 to TRBJ2-3; D may be TRBD1 (6 bases). The germline gives CDR1 GTSNPN, CDR2 SVGIG (reference sequence). The germline V and J ends were trimmed by 1 base and 2 bases, with 19 bases remaining between them. This CDR3 has 17 amino acids. CDR3 sequence (DNA): TGTGCCTGGAGTGCCGGACAGTCCTCCAGAATCACAGATACGCAGTATTTT. Its translation: CAWSAGQSSRITDTQYF.